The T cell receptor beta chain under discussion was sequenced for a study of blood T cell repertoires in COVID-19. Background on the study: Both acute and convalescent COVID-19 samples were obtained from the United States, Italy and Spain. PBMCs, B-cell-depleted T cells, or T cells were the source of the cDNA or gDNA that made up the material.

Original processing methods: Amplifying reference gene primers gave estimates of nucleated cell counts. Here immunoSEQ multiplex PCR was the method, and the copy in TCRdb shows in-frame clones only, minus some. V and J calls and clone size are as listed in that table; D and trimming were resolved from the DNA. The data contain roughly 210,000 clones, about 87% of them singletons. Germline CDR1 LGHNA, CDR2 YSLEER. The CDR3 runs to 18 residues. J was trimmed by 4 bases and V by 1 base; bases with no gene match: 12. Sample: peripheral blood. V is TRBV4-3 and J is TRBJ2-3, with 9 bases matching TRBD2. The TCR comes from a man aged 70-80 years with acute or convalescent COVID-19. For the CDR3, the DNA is TGCGCCAGCAGCCAAGGATTGGCGGGACTAGCTGGGCCAGATACGCAGTATTTT. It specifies CASSQGLAGLAGPDTQYF.